This record looks at one T cell receptor beta chain sequence and its context. Its cognate antigen is unknown. This specimen belongs to a study of T cell responses to AZD1222 COVID-19 vaccine. The study, taken as a whole, reports: CD4 TCRs associated with vaccination spanned spike, dominating at 160-218 and 743-854. There were repertoire samples only from the period after the peak T cell response. In a largely white British group with more females than males, clonal diversity was possibly underestimated. Reports say nearly half of spike-specific TCRs go after unmutated variant regions.

The length of the CDR3 is 16 residues. Germline CDR1 reads KGHSH; CDR2 reads LQKENI. V trimming: 4 bases; J trimming: 2 bases; junction bases outside the gene matches: 9. Profiled with immunoSEQ multiplex PCR; TCRdb holds only in-frame clones, not every one. The profile shows about 45,000 clones, roughly 90% of them singletons. V and J are TRBV18 and TRBJ2-3; TRBD2 matches 7 bases. The clonotype comes from an adult who received the AZD1222 COVID-19 vaccine. Sequenced material: peripheral blood, taken 28 days after the second AZD1222 dose. CDR3 amino acids: CASSLLGTTDTDTQYF. The CDR3 nucleotides read TGTGCCAGCTCACTTCTGGGGACTACAGACACAGATACGCAGTATTTT.